This TCR beta chain was observed in a study of blood T cell repertoires in COVID-19. Across the study: COVID-19 samples, acute and convalescent, were from the United States, Italy and Spain. Sources were T cells, B-cell-depleted T cells, or PBMCs; the material itself was cDNA or gDNA.

With 1 base removed from V and 1 base from J, the gap between germline ends came to 8 bases. The CDR3 length is 14 residues. Germline V gives CDR1 SGHNT, CDR2 YYREEE (reference sequence). One Seattle source followed patients from active infection through their disease course. Original processing methods: How many nucleated cells were present was estimated from reference gene primer amplification. Sequencing was performed with immunoSEQ multiplex PCR; in TCRdb, only in-frame clones are kept and a portion is missing. D and trimming were read from the DNA, whereas the V and J calls and clone size are those reported in that table. The repertoire holds around 460,000 clones, with around 90% as singletons. Turning to this clone: The sample has other DNA sequences that encode this CDR3 too.

This clonotype was obtained from a man aged 18 to 35 with COVID-19, enrolled during active disease. The sample consisted of peripheral blood. V and J are TRBV5-4 and TRBJ2-5; D remains unclear. The CDR3 nucleotides are TGTGCCAGCAGCTTGAGTTCCGGCCAAGAGACCCAGTACTTC. Translation gives CASSLSSGQETQYF.